Below are 22 T cell receptor beta chains sequenced from a single sample in a study of OX40 agonist ivuxolimab in advanced cancers. The data were produced by immunoSEQ multiplex PCR, yet TCRdb's version contains in-frame clones alone and is incomplete. The repertoire holds some 83,000 clones, with around 90% as singletons. The starting material was CD4+ or CD8+ T cells sorted from blood, obtained in a trial of the OX40 agonist ivuxolimab. The receptor set was obtained from an adult with an advanced solid tumor such as melanoma, head and neck, liver or kidney cancer.

This clone was seen once. The gene calls are TRBV30 and TRBJ1-5, with D maybe TRBD1 (5 bases). This CDR3 comprises 14 residues. Germline-derived CDR1 and CDR2 are GTSNPN and SVGIG (reference sequence). Deletions cut 1 base from V and 3 bases from J, with 10 bases between. Here the CDR3 reads CAWSAGRLNQPQHF. As DNA, the CDR3 is TGTGCCTGGAGTGCGGGACGGCTCAATCAGCCCCAGCATTTT. The whole variable domain, filled in from reference TRBV30 and TRBJ1-5, reads SQTIHQWPATLVQPVGSPLSLECTVEGTSNPNLYWYRQAAGRGLQLLFYSVGIGQISSEVPQNLSASRPQDRQFILSSKKLLLSDSGFYLCAWSAGRLNQPQHFGDGTRLSIL.

The chain combines TRBV27 with TRBJ1-6; 7 nucleotides agree with TRBD1. Germline V gene sequence: CDR1 MNHEY, CDR2 SMNVEV (reference sequence). The CDR3 is made up of 15 amino acids. With V trimmed by 3 bases and J by 9 bases, 8 bases remained unmatched. CDR3 sequence (DNA): TGTGCCAGCAGTTTCCTCAGGGGGGTGGTTTCACCCCTCCACTTT. This encodes CASSFLRGVVSPLHF.

The chain joins TRBV4-3 to TRBJ1-3; D is ambiguous. The CDR3 is made up of 17 amino acids. CDR1 is LGHNA, CDR2 YSLEER, per germline. Trimming took 0 bases from V and 0 from J, leaving 12 bases between them. CDR3 protein: CASSQEFMVGSGNTIYF. In DNA, the CDR3 is TGCGCCAGCAGCCAAGAGTTCATGGTGGGCTCTGGAAACACCATATATTTT.

The V and J genes are TRBV19 and TRBJ1-5; D is uncertain. Germline V lookup: CDR1 LNHDA, CDR2 SQIVND (reference sequence). V lost 3 bases and J 5 bases, leaving 8 bases between the germline ends. The CDR3 runs 13 residues. The CDR3 reads CASSISGYQPQHF. DNA for the CDR3: TGTGCCAGTAGTATCAGCGGTTATCAGCCCCAGCATTTT.

This clone was found once. The V and J genes are TRBV19 and TRBJ2-6; D not resolved. Germline CDR1 and CDR2: LNHDA and SQIVND (reference sequence). Trimming took 3 bases from V and 4 from J, leaving 4 bases between them. CDR3 length equals 13 residues. In DNA, the CDR3 is TGTGCCAGTAGTATCGGCGGGGCCAACGTCCTGACTTTC. As protein: CASSIGGANVLTF.

This sequence joins TRBV4-1 and TRBJ1-6, with no clear D. The germline V gene has CDR1 MGHRA and CDR2 YSYEKL. V was cut by 0 bases and J by 9 bases, with 15 bases left in between. The CDR3 contains 16 residues. CDR3 protein: CASSQDRLFSGSPLHF. CDR3 bases: TGCGCCAGCAGCCAAGATCGGCTGTTCTCCGGTTCACCCCTCCACTTT.

The chain is built from TRBV15 and TRBJ1-5, with a possible D match to TRBD1 (6 bases). The V gene's germline CDR1 is LNHNV and CDR2 YYDKDF (reference sequence). Trimming cost V 0 bases and J 0 bases, with 15 bases left between them. There are 18 residues in the CDR3. The DNA for the CDR3 is TGTGCCACCAGCAGAGATTTAGAAGGGGGGGATAGCAATCAGCCCCAGCATTTT. Its translation: CATSRDLEGGDSNQPQHF.

The gene calls are TRBV13 and TRBJ2-3; D may be TRBD1 (6 bases). The CDR3 is 13 amino acids. V was pared by 8 bases and J by 0 bases, with 9 bases between. Per the germline V gene, CDR1 is PRHDT and CDR2 is FYEKMQ (reference sequence). This CDR3 is CASAGASTDTQYF. CDR3 DNA sequence: TGTGCCAGCGCAGGGGCCAGCACAGATACGCAGTATTTT.

The V and J genes are TRBV4-2 and TRBJ2-1; 7 nucleotides match TRBD2. The CDR3 contains 16 residues. Trimming cost V 1 base and J 4 bases; bases outside gene matches: 7. Looked up from germline, CDR1 is LGHNA and CDR2 is YNFKEQ. The CDR3 DNA reads TGTGCCAGCAGCCAAGCGGAAGCGGGGAGATACAATGAGCAGTTCTTC. Translation: CASSQAEAGRYNEQFF.

DNA of the CDR3: TGTGCCAGCAGGTACTCATTGAACACTGAAGCTTTCTTT. Encoded protein: CASRYSLNTEAFF. The rearrangement uses TRBV5-6 and TRBJ1-1; D gene unclear. Germline V lookup: CDR1 SGHDT, CDR2 YYEEEE. The CDR3 spans 13 residues. Trimming left V 5 bases short and J 0 bases short, with 8 bases between. The variable domain in full, with the rest retrieved from reference TRBV5-6 and TRBJ1-1, is DAGVTQSPTHLIKTRGQQVTLRCSPKSGHDTVSWYQQALGQGPQFIFQYYEEEERQRGNFPDRFSGHQFPNYSSELNVNALLLGDSALYLCASRYSLNTEAFFGQGTRLTVV.

The chain combines TRBV27 with TRBJ2-3; 8 nucleotides agree with TRBD2. Looked up from germline, CDR1 is MNHEY and CDR2 is SMNVEV (reference sequence). The CDR3 contains 15 residues. Trimming cost V 3 bases and J 4 bases; bases outside gene matches: 6. The CDR3 nucleotides are TGTGCCAGCAGTTTTAGCGGGAATTGGCCAGATACGCAGTATTTT. It yields the protein CASSFSGNWPDTQYF.

This chain connects TRBV6-5 to TRBJ1-2, with TRBD1 matching 7 bases. Germline V gene lookup returns CDR1 MNHEY and CDR2 SVGAGI. J was trimmed by 2 bases and V by 5 bases; bases with no gene match: 2. The CDR3 length is 13 residues. CDR3 nucleotide sequence: TGTGCCAGCAGTGAACAGGGGAACTATGGCTACACCTTC. It codes for CASSEQGNYGYTF.

The rearrangement uses TRBV29-1 and TRBJ2-1, with D perhaps TRBD1 or TRBD2 (5 bases each). Trimming removed 4 bases at V and 6 bases at J, with 19 bases between. This CDR3 spans 15 amino acids. Per germline, CDR1 SQVTM and CDR2 ANQGSEA. The CDR3 reads CSVVSSRLGVNEQFF. The CDR3 DNA reads TGCAGCGTTGTGTCGTCCCGTTTGGGGGTCAATGAGCAGTTCTTC.

This clone was counted a single time. The chain combines TRBV21-1 with TRBJ1-5; no check of the table's D call, TRBD1, against the DNA was made. TRBV21-1 is a pseudogene locus. The CDR3 has 18 residues. The CDR3 loop is CASSKRLWDRGVGQPQHF. CDR3 DNA: TGTGCCAGCAGCAAAAGACTTTGGGACAGGGGGGTCGGTCAGCCCCAGCATTTT.

The chain uses TRBV4-1 and TRBJ1-5; tentative D call: TRBD1 (5 bases). Trimming left V 1 base short and J 4 bases short, with 8 bases between. The germline CDR1 and CDR2 sequences are MGHRA and YSYEKL. The CDR3 is 14 amino acids. The CDR3 protein is CASSQGGKNQPQHF. The DNA for the CDR3 is TGCGCCAGCAGCCAAGGGGGGAAGAATCAGCCCCAGCATTTT.

The chain links TRBV4-1 to TRBJ2-1; 11 bases line up with TRBD2. Trimming removed 7 bases from V and 4 bases from J; junction bases left unmatched: 15. Germline CDR1 reads MGHRA; CDR2 reads YSYEKL. The CDR3 spans 18 residues. The CDR3 bases are TGCGCCAGCACGCCTAGCGGGAGGACCCTGCCCAGTTACAATGAGCAGTTCTTC. This gives the protein CASTPSGRTLPSYNEQFF.

Points on this clone: One end of the junction does not line up with germline, which may come from a read error. This rearrangement joins TRBV5-4 to TRBJ1-2, with a tentative D call TRBD1 (5 bases). The CDR3 totals 15 residues. CDR1 and CDR2 (germline): SGHNT, YYREEE (reference sequence). CDR3 sequence (DNA): TGCGCCAGCAGCCAAATCGGGGGGGGACTCTATGGCTACACCTTC. Translated: CASSQIGGGLYGYTF.

This chain joins TRBV4-2 and TRBJ2-5, with D uncertain. Looked up from germline, CDR1 is LGHNA and CDR2 is YNFKEQ. The CDR3 runs to 14 residues. With 0 bases removed from V and 5 bases from J, the gap between germline ends came to 10 bases. Here the CDR3 reads CASSQEFRGETQYF. The DNA for the CDR3 is TGTGCCAGCAGCCAAGAATTTCGAGGCGAGACCCAGTACTTC.

The chain links TRBV9 to TRBJ2-3; D is ambiguous. CDR3 length equals 13 residues. Germline V lookup: CDR1 SGDLS, CDR2 YYNGEE. V lost 3 bases to trimming and J lost 2 bases, with 7 bases between them. DNA of the CDR3: TGTGCCAGCAGCGATAGGAACACAGATACGCAGTATTTT. Encoded protein: CASSDRNTDTQYF.

The chain couples TRBV28 to TRBJ1-3; D might be TRBD1 (5 bases). This CDR3 comprises 16 residues. V lost 1 base to trimming and J lost 0 bases, with 10 bases between them. Germline CDR1 and CDR2: MDHEN and SYDVKM. CDR3 in DNA: TGTGCCAGCAGTTTATCCTGGACAATCTCTGGAAACACCATATATTTT. Its translation: CASSLSWTISGNTIYF.

The genes are TRBV4-3 and TRBJ1-4, with a possible D match to TRBD1 (5 bases). V shed 0 bases and J shed 6 bases, with 14 bases lying between them. Germline V gene lookup returns CDR1 LGHNA and CDR2 YSLEER. The CDR3 totals 16 residues. CDR3 protein: CASSQDYGGGYEKLFF. The CDR3 DNA reads TGCGCCAGCAGCCAAGATTATGGGGGAGGGTATGAAAAACTGTTTTTT.

This rearrangement joins TRBV4-1 to TRBJ2-5; D is possibly TRBD1 (5 bases). Per the germline V gene, CDR1 is MGHRA and CDR2 is YSYEKL. This CDR3 spans 14 amino acids. V lost 2 bases, J lost 1 base, and 8 bases lay in between. DNA for the CDR3: TGCGCCAGCAGCCAACTTGGGGCCCAAGAGACCCAGTACTTC. Translating gives CASSQLGAQETQYF.